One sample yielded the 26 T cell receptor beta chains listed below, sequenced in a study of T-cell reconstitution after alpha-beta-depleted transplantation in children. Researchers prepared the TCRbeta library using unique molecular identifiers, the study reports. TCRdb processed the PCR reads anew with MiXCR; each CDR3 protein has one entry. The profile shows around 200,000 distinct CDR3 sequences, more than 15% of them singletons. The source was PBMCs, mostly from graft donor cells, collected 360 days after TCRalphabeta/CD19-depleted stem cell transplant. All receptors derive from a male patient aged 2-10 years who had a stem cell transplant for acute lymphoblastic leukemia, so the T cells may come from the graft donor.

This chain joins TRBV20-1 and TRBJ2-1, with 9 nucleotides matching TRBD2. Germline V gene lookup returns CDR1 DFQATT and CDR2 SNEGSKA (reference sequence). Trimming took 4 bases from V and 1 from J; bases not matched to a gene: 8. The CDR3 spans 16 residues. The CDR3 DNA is TGCAGTGCTATCATAGAAAGCGGGAGGTCCTACAATGAGCAGTTCTTC. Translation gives CSAIIESGRSYNEQFF.

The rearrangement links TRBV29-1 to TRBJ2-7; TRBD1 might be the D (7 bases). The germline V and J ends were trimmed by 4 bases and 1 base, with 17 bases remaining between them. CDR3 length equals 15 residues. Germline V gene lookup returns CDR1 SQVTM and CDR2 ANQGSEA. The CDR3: CSVAQPTGRSYEQYF. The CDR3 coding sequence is TGCAGCGTTGCCCAACCGACAGGGAGGTCCTACGAGCAGTACTTC.

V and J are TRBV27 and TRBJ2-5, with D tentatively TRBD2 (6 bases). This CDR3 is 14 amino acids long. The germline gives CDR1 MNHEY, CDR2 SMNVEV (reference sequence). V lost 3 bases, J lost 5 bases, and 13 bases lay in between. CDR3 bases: TGTGCCAGCAGTTTGGGACTTCGGGCGGAGACCCAGTACTTC. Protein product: CASSLGLRAETQYF.

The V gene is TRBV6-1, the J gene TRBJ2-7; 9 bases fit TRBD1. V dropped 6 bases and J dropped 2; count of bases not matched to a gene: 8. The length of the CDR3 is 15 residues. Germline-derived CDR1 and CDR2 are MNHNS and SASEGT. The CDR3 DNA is TGTGCCAGCAGAAAAGGACAGGGGACGACCTACGAGCAGTACTTC. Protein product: CASRKGQGTTYEQYF.

The CDR3 is CASSFRDEQFF. CDR3 nucleotides: TGTGCCAGCAGTTTTAGGGATGAGCAGTTCTTC. The chain joins TRBV27 to TRBJ2-1; D uncertain. The CDR3 runs 11 residues. Deletions cut 3 bases from V and 8 bases from J, with 5 bases between. From germline, CDR1 is MNHEY and CDR2 SMNVEV (reference sequence).

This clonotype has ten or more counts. This chain's CDR3 is CASSRGGLSRHEQFF. As DNA, the CDR3 is TGTGCCAGCAGTCGGGGGGGGCTATCTCGGCATGAGCAGTTCTTC. The chain joins TRBV28 to TRBJ2-1, with 8 bases identical to TRBD2. Germline V CDR1 and CDR2: MDHEN, SYDVKM. The CDR3 extends over 15 amino acids. With 5 bases clipped from V and 8 bases from J, the junction kept 11 bases outside the gene matches.

The CDR3 DNA sequence: TGTGCCAGCAGCCAGTTTGACTATGGCTACACCTTC. It specifies CASSQFDYGYTF. The gene calls are TRBV3-1 and TRBJ1-2; D ambiguous. CDR1 and CDR2 (germline): LGHDT, YNNKEL (reference sequence). With 3 bases removed from V and 3 bases from J, the gap between germline ends came to 5 bases. This CDR3 spans 12 amino acids.

CDR3 nucleotides: TGCAGTGCTAGAGAAGTTGAGTTTGAAGCTTTCTTT. It specifies CSAREVEFEAFF. The chain joins TRBV20-1 to TRBJ1-1; no reliable D call. The V and J ends lost 0 bases and 7 bases respectively, with 9 bases between them. The CDR3 covers 12 residues. The germline CDR1 and CDR2 sequences are DFQATT and SNEGSKA (reference sequence).

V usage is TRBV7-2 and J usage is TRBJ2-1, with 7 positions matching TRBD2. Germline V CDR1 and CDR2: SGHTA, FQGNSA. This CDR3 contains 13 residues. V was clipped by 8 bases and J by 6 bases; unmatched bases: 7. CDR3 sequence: CASLLGGGNEQFF. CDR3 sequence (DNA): TGTGCCAGCCTTTTGGGGGGGGGCAATGAGCAGTTCTTC.

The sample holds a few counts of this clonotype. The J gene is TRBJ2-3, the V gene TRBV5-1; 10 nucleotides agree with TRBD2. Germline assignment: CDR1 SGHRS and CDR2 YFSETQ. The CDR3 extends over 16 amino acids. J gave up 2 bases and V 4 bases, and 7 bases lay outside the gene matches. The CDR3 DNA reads TGCGCCAGCAGCATTCTAGCGGGAGTCTCCACAGATACGCAGTATTTT. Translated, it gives CASSILAGVSTDTQYF. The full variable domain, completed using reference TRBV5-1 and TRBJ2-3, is KAGVTQTPRYLIKTRGQQVTLSCSPISGHRSVSWYQQTPGQGLQFLFEYFSETQRNKGNFPGRFSGRQFSNSRSEMNVSTLELGDSALYLCASSILAGVSTDTQYFGPGTRLTVL.

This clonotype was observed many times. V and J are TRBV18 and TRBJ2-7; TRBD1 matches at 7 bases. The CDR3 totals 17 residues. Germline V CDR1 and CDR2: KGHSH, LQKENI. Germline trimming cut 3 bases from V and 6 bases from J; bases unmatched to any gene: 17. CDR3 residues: CASSPSYRGNPPFEQYF. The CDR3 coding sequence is TGTGCCAGCTCACCGTCCTACAGGGGAAATCCCCCGTTCGAGCAGTACTTC. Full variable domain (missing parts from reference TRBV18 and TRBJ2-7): NAGVMQNPRHLVRRRGQEARLRCSPMKGHSHVYWYRQLPEEGLKFMVYLQKENIIDESGMPKERFSAEFPKEGPSILRIQQVVRGDSAAYFCASSPSYRGNPPFEQYFGPGTRLTVT.

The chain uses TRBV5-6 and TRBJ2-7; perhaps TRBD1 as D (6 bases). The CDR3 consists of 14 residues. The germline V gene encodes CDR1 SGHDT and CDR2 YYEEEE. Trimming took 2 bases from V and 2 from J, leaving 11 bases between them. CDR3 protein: CASSFGEGAYEQYF. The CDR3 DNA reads TGTGCCAGCAGCTTCGGCGAGGGGGCCTACGAGCAGTACTTC.

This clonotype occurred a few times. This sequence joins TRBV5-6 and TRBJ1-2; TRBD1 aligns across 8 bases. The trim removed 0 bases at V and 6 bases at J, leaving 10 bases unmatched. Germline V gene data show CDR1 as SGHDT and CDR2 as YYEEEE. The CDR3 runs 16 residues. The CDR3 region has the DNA TGTGCCAGCAGCTTGGTCCCAGGACAGGGCCGGGATGGCTACACCTTC. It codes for CASSLVPGQGRDGYTF.

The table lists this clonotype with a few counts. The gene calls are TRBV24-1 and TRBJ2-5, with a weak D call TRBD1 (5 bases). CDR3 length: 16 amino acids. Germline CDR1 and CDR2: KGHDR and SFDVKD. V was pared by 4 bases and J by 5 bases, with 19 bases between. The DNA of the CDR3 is TGTGCCACCAGTGAATCGCCGCAGCTGGGGCATGAGACCCAGTACTTC. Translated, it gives CATSESPQLGHETQYF.

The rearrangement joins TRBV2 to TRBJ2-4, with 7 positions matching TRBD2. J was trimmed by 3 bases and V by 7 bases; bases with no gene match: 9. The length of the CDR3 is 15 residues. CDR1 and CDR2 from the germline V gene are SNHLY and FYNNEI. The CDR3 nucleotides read TGTGCCAGCACAGGGTTTCGGGAGGTCAAAAACATTCAGTACTTC. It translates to CASTGFREVKNIQYF.

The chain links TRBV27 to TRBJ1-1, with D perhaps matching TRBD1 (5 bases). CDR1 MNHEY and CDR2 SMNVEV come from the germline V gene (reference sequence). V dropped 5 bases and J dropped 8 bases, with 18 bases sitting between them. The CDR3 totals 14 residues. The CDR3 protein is CASSPFQGPAEAFF. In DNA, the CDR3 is TGTGCCAGCAGTCCATTCCAGGGTCCTGCAGAAGCTTTCTTT.

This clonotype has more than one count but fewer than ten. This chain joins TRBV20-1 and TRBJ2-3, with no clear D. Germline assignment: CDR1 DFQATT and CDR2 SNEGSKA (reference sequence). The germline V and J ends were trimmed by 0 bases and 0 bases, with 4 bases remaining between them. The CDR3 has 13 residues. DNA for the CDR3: TGCAGTGCTAGAGATGGAAGCACAGATACGCAGTATTTT. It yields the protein CSARDGSTDTQYF.

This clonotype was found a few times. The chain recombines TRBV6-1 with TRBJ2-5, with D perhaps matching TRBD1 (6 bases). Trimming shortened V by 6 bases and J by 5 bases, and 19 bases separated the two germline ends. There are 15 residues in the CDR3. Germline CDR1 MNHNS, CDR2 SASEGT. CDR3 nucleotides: TGTGCCAGCAGGTCTGGGGACATAGTGGGTGAGACCCAGTACTTC. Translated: CASRSGDIVGETQYF.

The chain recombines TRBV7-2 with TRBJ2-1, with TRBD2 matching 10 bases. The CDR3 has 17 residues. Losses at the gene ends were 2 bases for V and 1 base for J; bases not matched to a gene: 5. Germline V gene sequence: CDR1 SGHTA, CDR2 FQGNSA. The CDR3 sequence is CASSLMTSGSSYNEQFF. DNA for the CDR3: TGTGCCAGCAGCTTAATGACTAGCGGGTCGTCCTACAATGAGCAGTTCTTC. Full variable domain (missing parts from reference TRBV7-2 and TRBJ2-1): GAGVSQSPSNKVTEKGKDVELRCDPISGHTALYWYRQSLGQGLEFLIYFQGNSAPDKSGLPSDRFSAERTGGSVSTLTIQRTQQEDSAVYLCASSLMTSGSSYNEQFFGPGTRLTVL.

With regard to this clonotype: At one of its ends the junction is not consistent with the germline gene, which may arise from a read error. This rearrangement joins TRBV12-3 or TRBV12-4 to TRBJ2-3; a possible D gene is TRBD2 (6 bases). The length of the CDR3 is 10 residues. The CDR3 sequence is CASRGDSTGF. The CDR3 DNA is TGTGCCAGCAGGGGGGACTCGACCGGTTTT.

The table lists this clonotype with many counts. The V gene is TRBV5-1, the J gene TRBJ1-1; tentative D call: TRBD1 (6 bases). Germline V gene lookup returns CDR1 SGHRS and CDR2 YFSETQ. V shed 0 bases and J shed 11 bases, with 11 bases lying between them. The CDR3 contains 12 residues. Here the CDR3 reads CASSLDPGDAFF. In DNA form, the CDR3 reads TGCGCCAGCAGCTTGGATCCAGGGGACGCTTTCTTT.

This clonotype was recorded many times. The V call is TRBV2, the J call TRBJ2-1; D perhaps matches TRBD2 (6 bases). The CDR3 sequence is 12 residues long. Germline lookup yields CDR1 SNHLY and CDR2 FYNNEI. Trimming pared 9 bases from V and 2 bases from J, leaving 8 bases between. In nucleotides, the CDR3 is TGTGCCAGGGGACTTCCCTACAATGAGCAGTTCTTC. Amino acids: CARGLPYNEQFF.

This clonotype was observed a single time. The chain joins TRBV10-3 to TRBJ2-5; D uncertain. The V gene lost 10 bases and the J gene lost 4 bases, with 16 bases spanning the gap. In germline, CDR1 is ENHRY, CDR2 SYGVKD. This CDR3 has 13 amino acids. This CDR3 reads CASKRVLAETQYF. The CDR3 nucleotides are TGTGCCAGCAAACGGGTTTTAGCAGAGACCCAGTACTTC.

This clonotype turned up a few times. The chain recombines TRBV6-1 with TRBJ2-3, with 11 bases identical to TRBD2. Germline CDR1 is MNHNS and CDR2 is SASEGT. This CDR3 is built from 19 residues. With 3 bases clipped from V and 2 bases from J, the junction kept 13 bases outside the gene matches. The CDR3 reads CASSEKLAGARPFTDTQYF. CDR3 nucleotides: TGTGCCAGCAGTGAGAAACTAGCGGGGGCCCGACCCTTCACAGATACGCAGTATTTT.

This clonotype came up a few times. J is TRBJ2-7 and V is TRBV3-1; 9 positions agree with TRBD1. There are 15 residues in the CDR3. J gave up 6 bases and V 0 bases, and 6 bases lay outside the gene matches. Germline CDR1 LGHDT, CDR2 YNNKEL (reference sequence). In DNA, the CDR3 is TGTGCCAGCAGCCAAGATTGGACAGGGGCCTCCGAGCAGTACTTC. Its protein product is CASSQDWTGASEQYF.

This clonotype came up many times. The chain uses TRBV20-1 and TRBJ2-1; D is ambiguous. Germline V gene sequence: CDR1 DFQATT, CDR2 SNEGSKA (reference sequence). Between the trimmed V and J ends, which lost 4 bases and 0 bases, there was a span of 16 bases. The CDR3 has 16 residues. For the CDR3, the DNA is TGCAGTGCTACAAACCTTCGGTGGAACTCCTACAATGAGCAGTTCTTC. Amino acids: CSATNLRWNSYNEQFF.